Shown below are 32 T cell receptor beta chains from a single sample sequenced in a study of T cell clonality in common variable immunodeficiency. Here immunoSEQ multiplex PCR was the method, and the copy in TCRdb shows in-frame clones only, minus some. Recorded here are about 28,000 clones, none singletons. The source material was peripheral blood mononuclear cells. These receptors all stem from a person aged 18 to 70 in good health.

There are many counts of this clone. The read finishes 3 residues shy of the CDR3 end, and the germline J gene is used to complete it. The rearrangement links TRBV6-1 to TRBJ2-1; a possible D gene is TRBD2 (7 bases). The germline gives CDR1 MNHNS, CDR2 SASEGT. The CDR3 sequence is 15 residues long. V shed 2 bases and J shed 3 bases, with 11 bases lying between them. The CDR3 is CASSERGGSYNEQFF. The sequenced CDR3 bases are TGTGCCAGCAGTGAAAGGGGGGGCAGCTACAATGAG.

In its sample, this clone was seen many times. The sequenced fragment ends 3 residues before the CDR3 boundary, so the rest is inferred from the germline J gene. The chain uses TRBV20-1 and TRBJ2-3; 8 bases are shared with TRBD2. The germline V gene has CDR1 DFQATT and CDR2 SNEGSKA (reference sequence). The CDR3 spans 17 residues. V shed 4 bases and J 0 bases; nucleotides not matched to a gene: 12. The CDR3 here is CSANGTRRALSTDTQYF. The covered CDR3 bases are TGCAGTGCTAATGGGACTAGGAGGGCCCTCAGCACAGATACG.

This clone was seen repeatedly, ten times or more. The CDR3 is cut off 3 residues early in the read; its end comes from the germline J gene. The V gene is TRBV5-6, the J gene TRBJ2-3; D might be TRBD2 (6 bases). This CDR3 spans 14 amino acids. Germline CDR1 and CDR2: SGHDT and YYEEEE. V was cut by 4 bases and J by 0 bases, with 9 bases left in between. The CDR3 sequence: CASSLGGSTDTQYF. Incomplete CDR3 DNA: TGTGCCAGCAGCCTTGGGGGGAGCACAGATACG.

This clone appeared many times. From the germline J gene comes the end of the CDR3, since the read stops 3 residues before it. The chain uses TRBV2 and TRBJ2-1; 13 positions match TRBD2. Per the germline V gene, CDR1 is SNHLY and CDR2 is FYNNEI. This CDR3 contains 15 residues. V lost 6 bases to trimming and J lost 8 bases; unmatched junction nucleotides: 7. The covered CDR3 bases are TGTGCCAGCAGCCCACTAGCGGGGGGGGTCCATGAG. Its protein is CASSPLAGGVHE. From start to end, the CDR3 is CASSPLAGGVHEQFF.

This clone was detected a few times. Read sequence stops 3 residues before the CDR3 end, and the germline J gene provides the missing end. The V gene is TRBV20-1, the J gene TRBJ2-3; 9 bases map to TRBD2. The CDR3 has 14 residues. The germline V gene has CDR1 DFQATT and CDR2 SNEGSKA (reference sequence). The CDR3 spells CSAEDSGGKETQYF. Partial CDR3 DNA: TGCAGTGCAGAAGATAGCGGGGGAAAAGAGACG.

This clone was seen ten or more times. The sequence runs out 3 residues before the end of the CDR3; the remainder is reconstructed from the germline J gene. The rearrangement uses TRBV5-6 and TRBJ2-5; maybe TRBD2 (5 bases). Per germline, CDR1 SGHDT and CDR2 YYEEEE. V was shortened by 0 bases and J by 4 bases, with 13 bases between the two germline ends. The CDR3 covers 15 residues. This chain's CDR3 is CASSLVPSIGETQYF. The DNA read from the CDR3 is TGTGCCAGCAGCTTGGTTCCTAGCATCGGAGAGACC.

This clone has at least ten counts. The covered CDR3 bases are TGTGCCGCCTCCGAGACGGGGGGGGGTTTGGATACG. Its translation: CAASETGGGLDT. The whole CDR3 reads CAASETGGGLDTQYF. The V call is TRBV19, the J call TRBJ2-3, with TRBD2 identical over 8 bases. With the read ending 3 residues before the CDR3 end, the germline J gene is used to fill in that end. In germline, CDR1 is LNHDA, CDR2 SQIVND (reference sequence). Trimming at V came to 11 bases and at J to 6 bases, leaving 16 bases not matched to a gene. The CDR3 length is 15 residues.

This clone was observed at least ten times. The missing CDR3 end, 3 residues past where the read stops, is filled in from the germline J gene. This sequence joins TRBV20-1 and TRBJ2-7, with 9 bases that match TRBD1. Germline V CDR1 and CDR2: DFQATT, SNEGSKA (reference sequence). CDR3 length: 14 residues. The junction had 10 bases not matched to a gene; V was cut back by 6 bases and J by 4 bases. CDR3 bases read: TGCAGTGCCCCACCGGGACAGGGTGGTTACGAG. Translating it yields CSAPPGQGGYE. The CDR3 reads in full as CSAPPGQGGYEQYF.

This clone occurred a few times. The read halts 3 residues ahead of the CDR3 end, with the missing end drawn from the germline J gene. The chain carries TRBV6-2 or TRBV6-3 and TRBJ1-5; the match to TRBD1 covers 7 bases. Germline V gene lookup returns CDR1 MNHEY and CDR2 SVGEGT. The CDR3 totals 14 residues. V lost 6 bases, J lost 2 bases, and 4 bases stayed unmatched. This chain's CDR3 is CASRRTGRNQPQHF. Partial CDR3 DNA: TGTGCCAGCAGACGGACAGGACGCAATCAGCCC.

As regards this clone: Read sequence stops 3 residues before the CDR3 end, and the germline J gene provides the missing end. The chain couples TRBV20-1 to TRBJ1-2; 8 bases are shared with TRBD1. CDR1 and CDR2 (germline): DFQATT, SNEGSKA (reference sequence). With V trimmed by 6 bases and J by 4 bases, 10 bases remained unmatched. The CDR3 loop spans 14 amino acids. CDR3 bases read: TGCAGTGCGCCCCGGACAGGGATTGGCTATGGC. As protein: CSAPRTGIGYG. The whole CDR3 sequence is CSAPRTGIGYGYTF.

Ten or more counts support this clone. Sequencing ends 3 residues short of the CDR3 end; the germline J gene provides the rest. V and J are TRBV2 and TRBJ2-6; TRBD2 aligns across 7 bases. Germline V lookup: CDR1 SNHLY, CDR2 FYNNEI. V gave up 10 bases and J gave up 3 bases; unmatched junction bases: 15. This CDR3 has 17 residues. The chain's CDR3 is CAIGRRGSFFGANVLTF. The DNA read from the CDR3 is TGTGCCATCGGGAGGCGGGGATCCTTCTTTGGGGCCAACGTC.

This clone was found a few times. The read comes to an end 3 residues before the CDR3 does, leaving the germline J gene to fill in the end. The V gene is TRBV7-6, the J gene TRBJ2-1; weak D call: TRBD2 (7 bases). Trimming removed 2 bases from V and 9 bases from J, with 11 bases in between. Germline CDR1 and CDR2: SGHVS and FNYEAQ. The CDR3 totals 13 residues. CDR3 protein: CASSLRGGPEQFF. The covered CDR3 bases are TGTGCCAGCAGCTTACGCGGGGGCCCTGAG.

Ten or more counts support this clone. The read gets to within 3 residues of the CDR3 end, and the germline J gene fills in the rest. V is TRBV29-1 and J is TRBJ2-6, with D maybe TRBD2 (5 bases). This CDR3 spans 16 amino acids. V lost 3 bases and J lost 2, with 14 bases in between. CDR1 and CDR2 from the germline V gene are SQVTM and ANQGSEA. The CDR3 loop is CSVEAGGPPGANVLTF. The sequenced part of the CDR3 DNA is TGCAGCGTTGAGGCAGGAGGCCCCCCTGGGGCCAACGTC.

On this clone itself: The read is 3 residues too short to cover the CDR3 end, so that end is filled in from the germline J gene. The rearrangement uses TRBV5-1 and TRBJ1-2, with 8 bases identical to TRBD1. Per germline, CDR1 SGHRS and CDR2 YFSETQ. The ends lost 0 bases at V and 7 bases at J; junction bases unmatched: 8. This CDR3 has 15 residues. The DNA read from the CDR3 is TGCGCCAGCAGCTTGGCTCCGACAGGGGCGGGTGGC. This gives the protein CASSLAPTGAGG. The entire CDR3 protein reads CASSLAPTGAGGYTF.

This clone was found many times. The CDR3 is cut off 3 residues early in the read; its end comes from the germline J gene. The rearrangement uses TRBV5-1 and TRBJ1-1, with TRBD1 matching over 8 bases. V lost 0 bases and J lost 1; bases outside the gene matches: 2. This CDR3 is built from 15 residues. Looked up from germline, CDR1 is SGHRS and CDR2 is YFSETQ. The CDR3 bases that were read are TGCGCCAGCAGCTTGGGGGGGACAGGGAACACTGAA. It encodes CASSLGGTGNTE. The entire CDR3 protein is CASSLGGTGNTEAFF.

There are a few counts of this clone. From the germline J gene comes the end of the CDR3, since the read stops 3 residues before it. The gene calls are TRBV19 and TRBJ1-1; TRBD1 agrees at 10 bases. The germline V gene encodes CDR1 LNHDA and CDR2 SQIVND (reference sequence). This CDR3 is 16 amino acids long. Trimming at V came to 5 bases and at J to 4 bases, leaving 10 bases not matched to a gene. CDR3 sequence reads: CASSSRQGAWFTEAFF. Incomplete CDR3 DNA: TGTGCCAGTAGTTCGAGACAGGGGGCGTGGTTCACTGAA.

This clone was seen repeatedly, ten times or more. The CDR3 end falls 3 residues outside the read, so it is completed with the germline J gene. The rearrangement links TRBV19 to TRBJ1-5; 7 nucleotides agree with TRBD1. Germline-derived CDR1 and CDR2 are LNHDA and SQIVND (reference sequence). The V and J ends lost 6 bases and 1 base, in that order; junction bases with no gene match: 3. The CDR3 has 14 amino acids. CDR3 bases read: TGTGCCAGTAGCAAACAGGGGAGCAATCAGCCC. Its protein product is CASSKQGSNQP. The complete CDR3 reads CASSKQGSNQPQHF.

Many counts were recorded for this clone. The read halts 3 residues ahead of the CDR3 end, with the missing end drawn from the germline J gene. The chain joins TRBV30 to TRBJ2-6; 8 bases agree with TRBD1. In germline, CDR1 is GTSNPN, CDR2 SVGIG (reference sequence). The CDR3 runs to 16 residues. J lost 0 bases, V lost 3 bases, and 4 bases had no gene match. CDR3 sequence: CAWRDRAYSGANVLTF. The part of the CDR3 DNA that was read is TGTGCCTGGAGGGACAGGGCCTACTCTGGGGCCAACGTC. The full variable domain, with the rest looked up from reference TRBV30 and TRBJ2-6, is SQTIHQWPATLVQPVGSPLSLECTVEGTSNPNLYWYRQAAGRGLQLLFYSVGIGQISSEVPQNLSASRPQDRQFILSSKKLLLSDSGFYLCAWRDRAYSGANVLTFGAGSRLTVL.

With respect to this clone: The read ends 3 residues early relative to the CDR3; the germline J gene fills the gap. The chain combines TRBV7-6 with TRBJ2-5; D may be TRBD2 (5 bases). The germline gives CDR1 SGHVS, CDR2 FNYEAQ. The CDR3 is 15 residues long. Trimming shortened V by 4 bases and J by 0 bases, and 12 bases separated the two germline ends. The CDR3 loop is CASSYTTGDQETQYF. The CDR3 bases that were read are TGTGCCAGCAGCTATACTACCGGGGACCAAGAGACC.

In regard to this clone: The read finishes 3 residues shy of the CDR3 end, and the germline J gene is used to complete it. The genes are TRBV4-2 and TRBJ2-5, with a possible D match to TRBD1 (5 bases). CDR1 and CDR2 from the germline V gene are LGHNA and YNFKEQ. The CDR3 length is 16 residues. The V end lost 0 bases, the J end lost 4 bases, and 15 bases lay between the germline ends. The CDR3 loop is CASSQDAGREVETQYF. Incomplete CDR3 DNA: TGTGCCAGCAGCCAAGATGCAGGCAGGGAAGTAGAGACC.

This clone was recorded many times. The chain's CDR3 is CAISDTGEGYNEQFF. Partial CDR3 DNA: TGTGCCATCAGTGATACAGGGGAGGGCTACAATGAG. This sequence joins TRBV10-3 and TRBJ2-1; the D gene could be TRBD1 or TRBD2 (7 bases each). Read sequence stops 3 residues before the CDR3 end, and the germline J gene provides the missing end. The germline V and J ends were trimmed by 3 bases and 3 bases, with 12 bases remaining between them. Germline CDR1 reads ENHRY; CDR2 reads SYGVKD. CDR3 length: 15 residues.

This clone was observed at least ten times. The read ends 3 residues early relative to the CDR3; the germline J gene fills the gap. The V gene is TRBV5-4, the J gene TRBJ2-7, with 8 nucleotides matching TRBD1. Unmatched junction bases numbered 6, after V lost 4 bases and J lost 0 bases. The CDR3 is 15 amino acids. CDR1 is SGHNT, CDR2 YYREEE, per germline (reference sequence). CDR3 DNA, as far as it was read: TGTGCCAGCAGCCGGGACAGGACTACCTCCTACGAG. Translating it yields CASSRDRTTSYE. From start to end, the CDR3 is CASSRDRTTSYEQYF. Using reference TRBV5-4 and TRBJ2-7 for the parts outside the CDR3, the full variable domain is ETGVTQSPTHLIKTRGQQVTLRCSSQSGHNTVSWYQQALGQGPQFIFQYYREEENGRGNFPPRFSGLQFPNYSSELNVNALELDDSALYLCASSRDRTTSYEQYFGPGTRLTVT.

There are many counts of this clone. The covered CDR3 bases are TGTGCCAGCAGCTTGTATATTCAAGAGACC. Protein sequence: CASSLYIQET. The entire CDR3 protein is CASSLYIQETQYF. The chain is built from TRBV7-2 and TRBJ2-5; D unresolved. Read data end 3 residues before the CDR3 end; the end is taken from the germline J gene. The ends were cut back, 3 bases at V and 2 bases at J, with 7 bases in the middle. The CDR3 length is 13 residues. Germline CDR1 and CDR2: SGHTA and FQGNSA.

This clone was found many times. Sequence at one end of the junction differs from germline and may be a read error. The CDR3 is cut off 3 residues early in the read; its end comes from the germline J gene. This chain joins TRBV4-2 and TRBJ2-3, with a weak D call TRBD2 (5 bases). Germline V lookup: CDR1 LGHNA, CDR2 YNFKEQ. This CDR3 contains 16 residues. The sequenced part of the CDR3 DNA is TGCGCCAGCAGCCCCTCCCCCAGCGGTAGCACAGATACG. Translation: CASSPSPSGSTDT. The complete CDR3 protein is CASSPSPSGSTDTQYF.

This clone was detected many times. Coverage ceases 3 residues before the CDR3 finishes, and the germline J gene fills in the end. The chain employs TRBV5-1 and TRBJ2-7, with D possibly being TRBD1 (5 bases). Trimming pared 3 bases from V and 1 base from J, leaving 11 bases between. Germline assignment: CDR1 SGHRS and CDR2 YFSETQ. The CDR3 has 14 residues. CDR3 sequence reads: CASSYGAGSYEQYF. CDR3 DNA (partial): TGCGCCAGCAGCTATGGGGCTGGATCCTACGAG.

Ten or more counts support this clone. The CDR3 goes on 3 residues after the read ends, and that part is filled in from the germline J gene. The chain is built from TRBV5-1 and TRBJ2-2; 13 bases agree with TRBD2. Per germline, CDR1 SGHRS and CDR2 YFSETQ. The CDR3 has 15 residues. V shed 2 bases and J 6 bases; nucleotides not matched to a gene: 1. The CDR3 reads CASSLLAGGPGELFF. The DNA read from the CDR3 is TGCGCCAGCAGCTTACTAGCGGGGGGGCCCGGGGAG.

As concerns this clone: The sequenced fragment ends 3 residues before the CDR3 boundary, so the rest is inferred from the germline J gene. The chain combines TRBV18 with TRBJ2-7; TRBD1 aligns across 8 bases. Trimming removed 3 bases from V and 4 bases from J; junction bases left unmatched: 5. CDR3 length equals 14 residues. Germline-derived CDR1 and CDR2 are KGHSH and LQKENI. The DNA read from the CDR3 is TGTGCCAGCTCACCCGGACAGGGCCGTTACGAG. Translated, it gives CASSPGQGRYE. The CDR3 in its entirety is CASSPGQGRYEQYF.

This clone occurred many times. The missing CDR3 end, 3 residues past where the read stops, is filled in from the germline J gene. This chain links TRBV10-3 with TRBJ2-7, with a weak D call TRBD1 (5 bases). CDR3 length: 14 amino acids. Germline V gene lookup returns CDR1 ENHRY and CDR2 SYGVKD. V was pared by 2 bases and J by 2 bases, with 10 bases between. CDR3 bases read: TGTGCCATCAGTGAGGGTAGGGGTCCCTACGAG. Protein: CAISEGRGPYE. The entire CDR3 reads CAISEGRGPYEQYF.

For this clone: The read gets to within 3 residues of the CDR3 end, and the germline J gene fills in the rest. The chain is built from TRBV7-6 and TRBJ2-5; D remains unclear. V dropped 5 bases and J dropped 5 bases, with 15 bases sitting between them. The CDR3 is 14 amino acids. From germline, CDR1 is SGHVS and CDR2 FNYEAQ. Incomplete CDR3 DNA: TGTGCCAGCAGCCCGTGGCAGTATGAGGAGACC. It specifies CASSPWQYEET. The CDR3 reads in full as CASSPWQYEETQYF. The variable domain in full, completed from reference TRBV7-6 and TRBJ2-5, reads GAGVSQSPRYKVTKRGQDVALRCDPISGHVSLYWYRQALGQGPEFLTYFNYEAQQDKSGLPNDRFSAERPEGSISTLTIQRTEQRDSAMYRCASSPWQYEETQYFGPGTRLLVL.

Remarks on this clone: Coverage ceases 3 residues before the CDR3 finishes, and the germline J gene fills in the end. Other nucleotide sequences from this sample produce the same CDR3. The J gene is TRBJ1-2, the V gene TRBV7-9, with 7 bases matching TRBD1. J gave up 7 bases and V 4 bases, and 3 bases lay outside the gene matches. Germline CDR1 SEHNR, CDR2 FQNEAQ (reference sequence). The CDR3 contains 12 residues. CDR3 sequence reads: CASSSGTVGYTF. The covered CDR3 bases are TGTGCCAGCAGCTCGGGGACAGTTGGC.

Many counts were recorded for this clone. The read terminates 3 residues before the CDR3 end, so the remaining end is supplied by the germline J gene. V is TRBV6-2 or TRBV6-3 and J is TRBJ2-3; TRBD2 matches 9 bases. Germline assignment: CDR1 MNHEY and CDR2 SVGEGT. This CDR3 contains 15 residues. V trimming: 2 bases; J trimming: 3 bases; junction bases outside the gene matches: 3. The chain's CDR3 is CASSYDGLATDTQYF. The sequenced part of the CDR3 DNA is TGTGCCAGCAGTTACGATGGACTAGCGACAGATACG.

This clone was seen many times. The read ends 3 residues before the CDR3 terminus; that terminus is restored from the germline J gene. The chain recombines TRBV14 with TRBJ2-3; D is unclear. This CDR3 is built from 13 residues. V lost 4 bases, J lost 3 bases, and 8 bases lay in between. Germline CDR1 is SGHDN and CDR2 is FVKESK. The CDR3 sequence is CASSPRITDTQYF. Incomplete CDR3 DNA: TGTGCCAGCAGCCCGCGGATTACAGATACG.